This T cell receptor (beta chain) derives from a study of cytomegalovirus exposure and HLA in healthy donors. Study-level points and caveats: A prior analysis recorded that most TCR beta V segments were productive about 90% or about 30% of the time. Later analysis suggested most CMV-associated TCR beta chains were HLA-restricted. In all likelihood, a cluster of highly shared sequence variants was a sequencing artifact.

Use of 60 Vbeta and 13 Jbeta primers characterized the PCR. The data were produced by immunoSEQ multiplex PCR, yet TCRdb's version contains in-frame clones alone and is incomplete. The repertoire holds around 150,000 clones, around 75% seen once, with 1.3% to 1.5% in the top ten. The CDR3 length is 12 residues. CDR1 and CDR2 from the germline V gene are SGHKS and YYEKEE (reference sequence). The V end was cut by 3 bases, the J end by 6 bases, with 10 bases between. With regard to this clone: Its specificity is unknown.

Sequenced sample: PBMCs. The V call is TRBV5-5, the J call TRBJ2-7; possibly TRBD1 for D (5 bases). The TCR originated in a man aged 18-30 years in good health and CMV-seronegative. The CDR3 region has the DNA TGTGCCAGCAGCTACGACAGTCTCGAGCAGTACTTC. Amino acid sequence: CASSYDSLEQYF.